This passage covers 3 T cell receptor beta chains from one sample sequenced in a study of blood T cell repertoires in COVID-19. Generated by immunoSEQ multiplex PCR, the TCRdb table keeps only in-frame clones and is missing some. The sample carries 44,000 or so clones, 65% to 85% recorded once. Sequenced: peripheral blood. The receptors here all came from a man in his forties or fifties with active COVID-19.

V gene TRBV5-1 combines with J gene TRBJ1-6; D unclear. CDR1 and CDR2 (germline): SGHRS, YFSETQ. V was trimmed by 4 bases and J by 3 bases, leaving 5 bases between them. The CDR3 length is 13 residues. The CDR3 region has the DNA TGCGCCAGCAGCCCAGACTATAATTCACCCCTCCACTTT. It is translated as CASSPDYNSPLHF.

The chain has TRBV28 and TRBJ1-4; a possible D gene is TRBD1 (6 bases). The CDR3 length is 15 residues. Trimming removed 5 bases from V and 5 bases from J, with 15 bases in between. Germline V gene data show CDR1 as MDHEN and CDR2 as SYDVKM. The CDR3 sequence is CASSSPQGLNEKLFF. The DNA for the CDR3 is TGTGCCAGCAGTAGTCCACAGGGTTTGAATGAAAAACTGTTTTTT.

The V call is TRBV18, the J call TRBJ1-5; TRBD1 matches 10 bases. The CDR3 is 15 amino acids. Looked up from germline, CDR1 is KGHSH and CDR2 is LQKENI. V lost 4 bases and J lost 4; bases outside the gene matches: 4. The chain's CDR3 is CASSLQGQGNQPQHF. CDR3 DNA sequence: TGTGCCAGCTCACTGCAGGGACAGGGGAATCAGCCCCAGCATTTT.